The entry that follows covers one TCR beta chain sequence. V dropped 2 bases and J dropped 0 bases, with 10 bases sitting between them. The CDR3 extends over 15 amino acids. Germline V lookup: CDR1 SGHNT, CDR2 YYREEE (reference sequence). The time point was: peripheral blood 6 weeks after treatment start. Between 1 and 8 samples, pretreatment and on-treatment, were given by each patient. Clones were read by immunoSEQ multiplex PCR, and TCRdb kept only the in-frame ones, dropping some. The repertoire has tens of thousands of clones, roughly 84% of them found once; the top ten carry just under 3%. The data derive from a study of PD-L1 blockade in urothelial cancer. The wider study: Prior chemotherapy regimens per patient numbered 0 to 3. T cell content in blood samples showed a median of around 140,000.

The source was PBMCs, collected around atezolizumab (anti-PD-L1) treatment. The chain links TRBV5-4 to TRBJ2-3, with D unclear. This receptor was identified in a man between 65 and 79 years old with urothelial cancer. This CDR3 is CASSLPTGSTDTQYF. For the CDR3, the DNA is TGTGCCAGCAGCTTACCCACGGGTAGCACAGATACGCAGTATTTT.